This T cell receptor (beta chain) was found in a study of T cells in localized non-small cell lung cancer. Findings of the study overall: Uninvolved adjacent lung, not tumor, had the highest T cell clonality. Median detection of top 100 tumor clones in adjacent lung was approximately 50 clones. Prolonged overall survival went with higher T cell density in the blood.

This clone was seen once. Its antigen is undetermined. V was shortened by 2 bases and J by 3 bases, with 4 bases between the two germline ends. Germline V gives CDR1 MNHNY, CDR2 SVGAGI (reference sequence). The CDR3 runs 12 residues. Repertoires were generated with immunoSEQ multiplex PCR, while TCRdb's copy carries only in-frame clones and drops some. The sample has over 40,000 clones; over 80% are singletons. Material: peripheral blood mononuclear cells, obtained before any cancer treatment. This receptor was taken from a man aged 35 to 69 with stage III lung adenocarcinoma. The V call is TRBV6-6, the J call TRBJ1-1, with unresolved D. The CDR3 coding sequence is TGTGCCAGCAGTTACAGGGACACTGAAGCTTTCTTT. It codes for CASSYRDTEAFF.